The 10 T cell receptor beta chains below all came from one sample that was sequenced in a study of blood T cells in healthy people across ages. It was with a sample-barcoded 5' primer and a J-beta primer mix that a second PCR of about 6 to 12 cycles was run. Using its own MiXCR run on the 5' RACE reads, TCRdb lists one record per CDR3 protein. The sample lists 790,000 or so distinct CDR3 sequences; 35% to 50% were seen once. Sequencing input: blood. The receptor source for this set is a man older than 75 in good health.

J is TRBJ1-4 and V is TRBV7-2; no clear D. The CDR3 is made up of 13 amino acids. From germline, CDR1 is SGHTA and CDR2 FQGNSA. V was pared by 2 bases and J by 8 bases, with 9 bases between. In DNA, the CDR3 is TGTGCCAGCAGCTTATTCCGACGGGAAAAACTGTTTTTT. Translation gives CASSLFRREKLFF.

In its sample, this clonotype was seen many times. The CDR3 region has the DNA TGCAGTGCCGAGGCCGGGACTAGCGTAACCTACGAGCAGTACTTC. This gives the protein CSAEAGTSVTYEQYF. The chain couples TRBV20-1 to TRBJ2-7; 10 bases are a match to TRBD2. The CDR3 contains 15 residues. The V and J ends lost 6 bases and 2 bases, in that order; junction bases with no gene match: 10. Germline V gene sequence: CDR1 DFQATT, CDR2 SNEGSKA (reference sequence).

J is TRBJ2-7 and V is TRBV5-1; 10 bases line up with TRBD2. The J segment lost 7 bases and the V segment lost 4 bases, leaving 8 bases of the junction unmatched. The length of the CDR3 is 14 residues. In germline, CDR1 is SGHRS, CDR2 YFSETQ. The CDR3 DNA reads TGCGCCAGCAGCCTAGCGGGGGTAACCAATGAGCAGTACTTC. Translating gives CASSLAGVTNEQYF.

J is TRBJ2-5 and V is TRBV7-7; tentatively, D is TRBD1 (6 bases). The CDR3 is 15 residues long. Germline V gene lookup returns CDR1 SSHAT and CDR2 FNYEAQ (reference sequence). V gave up 3 bases and J gave up 5 bases, with 16 bases separating them. The CDR3: CASSLNYGGAETQYF. CDR3 bases: TGTGCCAGCAGCTTGAACTATGGGGGCGCGGAGACCCAGTACTTC.

In this sample, this clonotype turned up a few times. The chain recombines TRBV11-3 with TRBJ2-3, with a possible D match to TRBD2 (5 bases). The germline CDR1 and CDR2 sequences are SGHNT and YENEEA. The V end was cut by 0 bases, the J end by 2 bases, with 6 bases between. The CDR3 length is 14 residues. In DNA, the CDR3 is TGTGCCAGCAGCTTAGACGGGGACACAGATACGCAGTATTTT. This gives the protein CASSLDGDTDTQYF. Using reference TRBV11-3 and TRBJ2-3 for the parts outside the CDR3, the full variable domain is EAGVVQSPRYKIIEKKQPVAFWCNPISGHNTLYWYLQNLGQGPELLIRYENEEAVDDSQLPKDRFSAERLKGVDSTLKIQPAELGDSAVYLCASSLDGDTDTQYFGPGTRLTVL.

The chain links TRBV11-1 to TRBJ2-5; 11 nucleotides match TRBD2. Germline V gene lookup returns CDR1 SGHAT and CDR2 FQDESV (reference sequence). This CDR3 is 14 amino acids long. Germline trimming cut 4 bases from V and 11 bases from J; bases unmatched to any gene: 9. The CDR3 region is CASSSLAGGLEQYF. The CDR3 nucleotides are TGTGCCAGCAGCTCCCTAGCGGGGGGCTTGGAGCAGTACTTC.

This chain uses TRBV29-1 with TRBJ2-4; D uncertain. The germline V and J ends were trimmed by 5 bases and 8 bases, with 10 bases remaining between them. The CDR3 contains 11 residues. Germline V gives CDR1 SQVTM, CDR2 ANQGSEA. In DNA, the CDR3 is TGCAGCGTTAACCAACGGGACATTCAGTACTTC. It yields the protein CSVNQRDIQYF.

The V gene is TRBV5-1, the J gene TRBJ1-4, with a tentative D call TRBD1 (5 bases). Between the trimmed V and J ends, which lost 0 bases and 11 bases, there was a span of 14 bases. This CDR3 has 14 residues. Germline loops: CDR1 SGHRS, CDR2 YFSETQ. The CDR3 sequence is CASSLDRMSGKLFF. As DNA, the CDR3 is TGCGCCAGCAGCTTGGACAGGATGAGCGGGAAACTGTTTTTT.

Points on this clonotype: This sequence may be a read error, since a much larger clone differs from it by one base. The CDR3 sequence is CSVAPWQSYNERFF. Written as DNA, the CDR3 is TGCAGCGTCGCCCCCTGGCAATCTTACAATGAGCGGTTCTTC. The genes are TRBV29-1 and TRBJ2-1; D is uncertain. Per the germline V gene, CDR1 is SQVTM and CDR2 is ANQGSEA. The CDR3 runs to 14 residues.

Only one count was recorded for this clonotype. The V call is TRBV4-1, the J call TRBJ1-5; 11 bases align to TRBD1. CDR1 is MGHRA, CDR2 YSYEKL, per germline. V lost 8 bases, J lost 7 bases, and 7 bases stayed unmatched. The CDR3 spans 14 residues. The CDR3 region has the DNA TGCGCCAGCGGCAACGGGACAGGGGGACAGCCCCAGCATTTT. Amino acid sequence: CASGNGTGGQPQHF.